The 7 T cell receptor beta chains below all came from one sample that was sequenced in a study of T cell changes during pregnancy in multiple sclerosis. The table came from immunoSEQ multiplex PCR; TCRdb's copy has only in-frame clones and leaves some out. The sample includes about 38,000 clones, around 89% seen only once; the top ten take approximately 6.7%. The sample was CD8+ T cells from peripheral blood mononuclear cells, taken in the third trimester of pregnancy. The receptors originated from a female donor with multiple sclerosis, enrolled in a pregnancy study.

V usage is TRBV11-3 and J usage is TRBJ1-1; 8 nucleotides agree with TRBD1. The trim removed 3 bases at V and 5 bases at J, leaving 2 bases unmatched. The CDR3 covers 13 residues. Per germline, CDR1 SGHNT and CDR2 YENEEA. The CDR3 loop reads CASSFTGGTEAFF. CDR3 sequence (DNA): TGTGCCAGCAGCTTCACAGGGGGTACTGAAGCTTTCTTT.

CDR3 sequence: CASSLQAISYEQYF. As DNA, the CDR3 is TGTGCCAGCAGCCTTCAGGCCATCTCCTACGAGCAGTACTTC. The V and J genes are TRBV27 and TRBJ2-5; D not certain. The J call may be wrong; the DNA end is better matched by TRBJ2-7. This CDR3 is 14 amino acids long. The V gene's germline CDR1 is MNHEY and CDR2 SMNVEV (reference sequence).

In its sample, this clone is medium-sized. This CDR3 is CASSPIGQGYGYTF. DNA for the CDR3: TGTGCCAGCAGCCCGATCGGGCAGGGGTATGGCTACACCTTC. This chain links TRBV5-4 with TRBJ1-2; D might be TRBD1 (6 bases). The CDR3 spans 14 residues. Germline V CDR1 and CDR2: SGHNT, YYREEE (reference sequence). The V and J ends lost 4 bases and 5 bases respectively, with 15 bases between them.

The chain links TRBV28 to TRBJ2-5; 9 bases line up with TRBD1. There are 16 residues in the CDR3. J was trimmed by 0 bases and V by 4 bases; bases with no gene match: 6. CDR1 and CDR2 (germline): MDHEN, SYDVKM. The CDR3 loop reads CASSYPRDRDQETQYF. DNA for the CDR3: TGTGCCAGCAGTTACCCCCGGGACAGGGACCAAGAGACCCAGTACTTC.

This chain connects TRBV10-3 to TRBJ1-1; weak D call: TRBD1 (5 bases). There are 19 residues in the CDR3. Trimming left V 10 bases short and J 5 bases short, with 35 bases between. The germline V gene encodes CDR1 ENHRY and CDR2 SYGVKD. CDR3 sequence (DNA): TGTGCCACCCGAACGGAAGAACAGGAACCGCCTGTGGGGTGGACTGAAGCTTTCTTT. Encoded protein: CATRTEEQEPPVGWTEAFF.

J is TRBJ1-1 and V is TRBV7-2; weak D call: TRBD1 (5 bases). CDR1 is SGHTA, CDR2 FQGNSA, per germline. V was shortened by 0 bases and J by 3 bases, with 14 bases between the two germline ends. There are 16 residues in the CDR3. For the CDR3, the DNA is TGTGCCAGCAGCTTAGCGCGGGAGGGGTTGGACACTGAAGCTTTCTTT. As protein: CASSLAREGLDTEAFF.

This chain links TRBV6-6 with TRBJ1-2; perhaps TRBD1 as D (5 bases). Germline assignment: CDR1 MNHNY and CDR2 SVGAGI (reference sequence). The CDR3 loop spans 15 amino acids. V was pared by 0 bases and J by 6 bases, with 14 bases between. Written as DNA, the CDR3 is TGTGCCAGCAGTTACTCGATGGGGGGAAGTGATGGCTACACCTTC. Residues: CASSYSMGGSDGYTF.